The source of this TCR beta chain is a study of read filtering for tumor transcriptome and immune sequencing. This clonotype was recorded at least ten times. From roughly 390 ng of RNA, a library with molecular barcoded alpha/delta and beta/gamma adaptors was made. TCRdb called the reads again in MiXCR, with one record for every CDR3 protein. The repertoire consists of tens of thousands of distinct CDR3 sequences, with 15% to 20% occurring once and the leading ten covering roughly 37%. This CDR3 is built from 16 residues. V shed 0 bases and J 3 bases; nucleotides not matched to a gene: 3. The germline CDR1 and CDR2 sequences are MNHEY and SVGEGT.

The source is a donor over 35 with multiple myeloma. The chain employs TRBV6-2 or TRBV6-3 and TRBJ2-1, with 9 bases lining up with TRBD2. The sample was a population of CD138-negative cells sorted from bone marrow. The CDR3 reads CASSYSKAGGYNEQFF. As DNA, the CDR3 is TGTGCCAGCAGTTACTCGAAAGCGGGAGGCTACAATGAGCAGTTCTTC.